This TCR beta chain comes out of a study of pediatric ulcerative colitis (dated by TCRdb to the late 2010s). About the investigation overall: Seven or eight ulcerative colitis patients had pancolitis and two had left-sided colitis, with histology consistent with ulcerative colitis in all. By Pediatric Ulcerative Colitis Activity Index, mild disease was classified in a couple of patients, moderate disease in several and acute severe colitis in three. From fewer than ten newly diagnosed, treatment-naive pediatric ulcerative colitis patients and a few non-IBD control children, paired blood and rectal samples were collected.

Concerning this clone itself: It has no known antigen specificity. No much larger clone is present one base from it, and per-base qualities are unavailable.

Rearranged CDR3 beta regions were amplified from genomic DNA with multiplex V and J primers using the immunoSEQ TRB Survey service. To keep sequencing depth the same across samples, survey-level depth of up to 500,000 reads per sample was applied. The libraries were purified, combined into pools and sequenced with Illumina technology. Regarding the original processing steps: Productive clonality, sample overlap, pairwise scatters, CDR3 beta length, V/D/J gene usage and productiveness were all assessed with the immunoSEQ online tools. Calculated diversity was defined as the number of unique rearrangements divided by total templates, multiplied by 100, and Shannon and Simpson indices were computed as well. For principal component analysis, Z-score normalized data were analyzed with the R prcomp function and the ggbiplot package. Blood-rectal clonal overlap within each subject was quantified with Morisita's index. Held by TCRdb, this immuneACCESS table contains in-frame sequences only and omits some clones. Under half of the omission traces to an unresolved V gene where checked; the cause of the rest is unknown. D and trimming were read from the DNA, whereas the V and J calls and clone size are those reported in that table. For this sample the table gives about 64,000 clones, of which 70% to 80% were detected only once. 4% to 6.5% of the sample belongs to the ten largest clones.

Looking up the germline V gene yields CDR1 SGHTS and CDR2 YDEGEE. Spanning cysteine to phenylalanine, the CDR3 consists of 12 amino acids. Left in the record is the CDR3 DNA by itself, 36 bases read in frame from the first base. V loses 4 bases, J loses 8 bases, and the germline ends lie 12 bases apart. No immunosuppressive medication had been given to the ulcerative colitis patients before the diagnostic colonoscopy. Blood was sampled at the time of the colonoscopy. The Wizard kit (Promega) was used to extract genomic DNA from the blood and intestinal samples. Overall study results and their limits: Because the repertoires came from total lymphocyte DNA, rare subsets such as regulatory T cells may have patterns that are not reflected. Features of the rectal repertoire distinguished controls, mild-moderate colitis patients and acute severe colitis patients, and in acute severe colitis, rectal diversity was reduced because of clonal expansions. The healthy control group was small, with only four individuals. Two rectal CDR3 clonotypes turned up in every ulcerative colitis patient but in none of the controls. For technical reasons, the blood samples of a couple of patients yielded substantially fewer templates, so those samples were excluded from the blood-rectal overlap analysis. Autologous blood-rectal clonal overlap was significantly higher in ulcerative colitis patients than in controls, suggesting increased T cell trafficking to inflamed tissue.

Rearrangement joined TRBV5-8 to TRBJ1-2; no confident D gene assignment can be made. Source material: blood. The TCR was taken from a boy aged 10-17 years with moderate ulcerative colitis. The sequenced DNA: TGTGCCAGCAGCCGGTCCGTAGGGGGCTACACCTTC. This translates into CASSRSVGGYTF.